This TCR beta chain was found in a study of blood T cells in healthy people across ages (dated by TCRdb to 2014 to 2015). For the study in its entirety: In model experiments, template switching captured roughly one uniquely barcoded TCR beta cDNA molecule for every two T cells. To track age-related changes in TCR beta repertoire diversity, the study relied on deep sequencing normalized with unique cDNA molecular identifiers. The donors were divided into four age groups: young (average around 17 years), middle-aged (roughly 42), aged (about 56) and long-lived (around 87). To avoid experimental bias, donors of different ages were distributed randomly across sequencing lanes. The study analyzed two additional independent replicas of 1 million unique cDNA reads from the same blood draw for two donors, one aged 18 to 29 and one aged 80 or older.

Overall study results and their limits: There was a strong correlation between observed TCR beta diversity and the percentage of naive T cells measured by flow cytometry. Compared with the aged group, the long-lived group had more naive CD4+ T cells, fewer expanded clones and increased TCR diversity, a pattern suggesting age selection. As age increased, observed TCR beta diversity per million T cells dropped in a roughly linear way, and a significant reduction was already evident by age 40. Because donor CMV infection status was unknown, age-related changes in expanded clonotypes were potentially confounded. Estimates of total diversity based on one million sequenced T cells were regarded as lower bounds and as underestimates. Because profiling used bulk unsorted PBMCs, naive and antigen-experienced compartments could not be compared conclusively.

From a lookup of the germline V gene, CDR1 and CDR2 are MDHEN and SYDVKM. The V end loses 5 bases and the J end loses 7 bases, and a stretch of 15 bases separates them. Its CDR3 holds 14 amino acids, cysteine through phenylalanine. Only the CDR3 DNA is retained, 42 bases long and in frame from the first base. This clonotype was picked up a small number of times. Its antigen is still unknown. The sample holds no much larger clone one base away, and base qualities are not on file. Library construction relied on 5' RACE. A second PCR of 7 to 11 cycles was performed with a sample-barcoded 5' primer and a J-beta primer mix. Each TCR beta cDNA molecule received a unique molecular identifier from a template-switch 5' adaptor carrying 12 random nucleotides. Each sample yielded at least 2.5 million CDR3-containing paired-end reads. The Mint cDNA synthesis kit, primed by a TRBC-specific oligonucleotide, was used to synthesize first-strand cDNA from all RNA. All cDNA was treated with uracil-DNA glycosylase and then went through a first 18-cycle PCR with the universal primers M1SS and BC2_uni_R. Per the authors' processing: Normalization of each sample was performed by random selection of 1 million high-quality reads, each carrying a distinct molecular identifier. Reads sharing molecular identifiers were discarded rather than binned into consensus sequences. CDR3 identification, clonotype clustering and error correction used MiTCR with a Q25 quality threshold and the strictest error-elimination algorithm. A nonparametric unseen species model with Euler transformation was used to estimate a lower bound on total TCR beta diversity. The public reads were reprocessed in TCRdb via fastp at Q25 and MiXCR, keeping in-frame beta chains. A single entry per CDR3 protein holds the most common genes and DNA from its merged rows. TCRdb, rather than the study authors, made the V and J calls. This sample is represented by approximately 1,700,000 distinct CDR3 sequences; 35% to 50% of them were singletons. Of the sample, 20% to 25% is held by the ten largest clones.

The 39 donors, aged about 6 to 100 years, were systemically healthy Caucasian individuals from Russia. Each donor gave about 9.8 milliliters of peripheral blood, drawn into EDTA-treated Vacutainer tubes. Ficoll-Paque density-gradient centrifugation was used to isolate PBMCs, with at least 6.5 million obtained per sample. Trizol reagent was used to extract total RNA from PBMCs, with at least 5.5 micrograms per sample. The percentages of naive CD45RAhigh/CD27high T cells were determined by flow cytometry on a PBMC aliquot from every donor. The chain joins TRBV28 to TRBJ2-1, with the D gene not clear enough to name. The sequenced material came from blood. The TCR comes from a human donor in good health. The CDR3 region reads CASSLGSLGNEQFF. The nucleotides are TGTGCCAGCAGTCTCGGGTCTCTCGGGAATGAGCAGTTCTTC.